This T cell receptor (beta chain) was sequenced in a study of blood T cell repertoires in COVID-19. Study information: Samples came from the United States, Italy and Spain, spanning acute and convalescent COVID-19. T cells, B-cell-depleted T cells, or PBMCs supplied cDNA or gDNA.

The authors' processing: Cell counts per sample came from amplifying reference gene primers. Sequenced by immunoSEQ multiplex PCR; TCRdb stores in-frame clones only, minus some. Clone size and V and J calls were adopted from that table, with D and trimming inferred from the DNA. The sample includes about 51,000 clones, about 91% of them seen just once. Trimming took 7 bases from V and 4 from J, leaving 22 bases between them. In germline, CDR1 is LNHDA, CDR2 SQIVND (reference sequence). The CDR3 loop spans 16 amino acids. The rearrangement joins TRBV19 to TRBJ1-2; D is possibly TRBD1 (6 bases). The source of this sequence is a man aged 45-60 years with acute or convalescent COVID-19. The sequenced sample was peripheral blood. DNA of the CDR3: TGTGCCAGTAACCTACTACAGGGCTTCGGACCCTATGGCTACACCTTC. As protein: CASNLLQGFGPYGYTF. Looking up the rest from reference TRBV19 and TRBJ1-2 gives the full variable domain: DGGITQSPKYLFRKEGQNVTLSCEQNLNHDAMYWYRQDPGQGLRLIYYSQIVNDFQKGDIAEGYSVSREKKESFPLTVTSAQKNPTAFYLCASNLLQGFGPYGYTFGSGTRLTVV.